One T cell receptor beta chain is described in this entry. The antigen remains undetermined. Trimming cost V 4 bases and J 0 bases, with 15 bases left between them. The CDR3 has 16 residues. Germline-derived CDR1 and CDR2 are SQVTM and ANQGSEA. Sequencing was performed with immunoSEQ multiplex PCR; in TCRdb, only in-frame clones are kept and a portion is missing. The profile shows around 31,000 clones, 78% of them singletons. These data are taken from a study of T cells in narcolepsy. The study's findings and limits: Autoreactive clonotypes reportedly recurred in blood of same and different patients, not controls. Same-patient CSF and blood CD4+ T cell clonotypes included HCRT-specific and TRIB2-specific autoreactive ones.

What was sequenced was CD45RA- memory CD4+ T cells from PBMCs. The chain couples TRBV29-1 to TRBJ2-2; D is perhaps TRBD1 or TRBD2 (5 bases each). The source of this sequence is a human donor with narcolepsy. The CDR3: CSVAPGDPANTGELFF. In DNA, the CDR3 is TGCAGCGTTGCCCCCGGGGACCCAGCGAACACCGGGGAGCTGTTTTTT.